A selection of T cell receptor beta chains follows, all from one sample in a study of cytomegalovirus exposure and HLA in healthy donors. Method: immunoSEQ multiplex PCR; TCRdb's copy keeps in-frame clones and lacks some. The data contain about 120,000 clones, approximately 79% of them singletons. The sample was PBMCs. These receptors were collected from a man aged 25 to 40 in good health and CMV-seronegative. Each CDR3 is given with its conserved first and last residue.

CDR3aa	v_gene	j_gene
CASSVTGQGLSMNTEAFF	TRBV9	TRBJ1-1
CASSLDRTGNIQYF	TRBV5-1	TRBJ2-4
CATSRNEYSQGTEKLFF	TRBV15	TRBJ1-4
CASSQGESEAFF	TRBV11-2	TRBJ1-1
CASSGRGQRDTQYF	TRBV10-2	TRBJ2-3
CAWRGTGRLGGYTF	TRBV30	TRBJ1-2
CASSYGGRNTEAFF	TRBV5-5	TRBJ1-1
CASSPLAARTDTQYF	TRBV7-2	TRBJ2-3
CASSYRGADTQYF	TRBV6-5	TRBJ2-3
CASSTTGVLTQYF	TRBV6-5	TRBJ2-5
CATGTHGVLGTEAFF	TRBV28	TRBJ1-1
CASTYGARADEQFF	TRBV2	TRBJ2-1
CAWGRDRGYEQYF	TRBV30	TRBJ2-7
CASSFGSPPYEQYF	TRBV27	TRBJ2-7
CASSLGRDSNYGYTF	TRBV7-9	TRBJ1-2
CASSPDGNSPLHF	TRBV5-1	TRBJ1-6
CASSPRDSPGGEQYF	TRBV5-1	TRBJ2-7
CASSAAGGGATDTQYF	TRBV9	TRBJ2-3
CASSRSHRVYGYTF	TRBV6-5	TRBJ1-2
CASSLSGGQGYGYTF	TRBV28	TRBJ1-2
CASRDTQYYEQYF	TRBV19	TRBJ2-7
CASSQQGFNEKLFF	TRBV6-5	TRBJ1-4
CASSFSGHNSPPHF	TRBV11-2	TRBJ1-6
CASSAIGGVGAFF	TRBV6-1	TRBJ1-1
CASSFRSGSSYNEQFF	TRBV7-9	TRBJ2-1
CASRPPGQRNTIYF	TRBV28	TRBJ1-3
CSVVGQRTDTQYF	TRBV29-1	TRBJ2-3
CASSVGSGVSYEQYF	TRBV9	NA
CASSVDREQETQYF	TRBV9	TRBJ2-5
CSVHTSFGSQETQYF	TRBV29-1	TRBJ2-5
CASNIRPGTEAFF	TRBV7-8	TRBJ1-1
CASSAGTGGRYNEQFF	TRBV9	TRBJ2-1
CASSLAPGGETQYF	TRBV7-2	TRBJ2-5
CASSLRPAGETQYF	TRBV27	TRBJ2-5
CASSPQNNQPQHF	TRBV5-6	TRBJ1-5
CASSLEVGVSPLHF	TRBV5-1	TRBJ1-6
CATSRDPSQPQHF	TRBV15	TRBJ1-5